This is a list of T cell receptor beta chains from one sample in a study of identifying expanded T cells in peripheral blood. Measured with immunoSEQ multiplex PCR; TCRdb has only the in-frame clones, and not every one. The repertoire holds tens of thousands of clones, with over 75% as singletons. The sequenced sample was blood. These receptors originate from a person aged 18 to 75 in good health. Each CDR3 is given with its conserved first and last residue. The D gene is left open where the match is weak.

j_call d_call v_call cdr3_length cdr3_aa
TRBJ1-2 TRBD1 TRBV5-1 13 CASSWEGTGSYTF
TRBJ1-1 . TRBV18 14 CASSPRGVGTEAFF
TRBJ2-7 . TRBV7-9 13 CASSPKGYNEQYF
TRBJ2-7 . TRBV11-3 12 CASSRTRDRTYF
TRBJ1-1 . TRBV5-5 13 CASSNRVNTEAFF
TRBJ2-1 . TRBV27 12 CASRGGVNEQFF
TRBJ2-2 . TRBV7-3 16 CASSHPADRQTGELFF
TRBJ1-1 TRBD1 TRBV7-2 17 CASSFRFTGGKNTEAFF
TRBJ1-4 . TRBV25-1 14 CASSESGFGEKLFF
TRBJ2-7 . TRBV4-2 15 CASSFNRDAPYEQYF
TRBJ1-1 . TRBV5-1 17 CASSPGRRGVTNTEAFF
TRBJ1-1 . TRBV29-1 12 CSVDRGIGEAFF
TRBJ1-2 TRBD1 TRBV6-1 13 CASRDRGQYGYTF
TRBJ1-3 . TRBV6-1 14 CASRDRISGNTIYF
TRBJ1-1 . TRBV27 16 CASSLDVRRLNTEAFF
TRBJ1-5 . TRBV28 21 CASIPRGGGPSYAVGNQPQHF
TRBJ2-1 . TRBV9 12 CASSVGESRRFF
TRBJ2-5 TRBD1 TRBV11-3 17 CASSLEADRRQGETQYF
TRBJ2-2 TRBD2 TRBV19 18 CASSPTSGLAGETGELFF
TRBJ2-5 . TRBV29-1 12 CSVARGEETQYF
TRBJ2-5 TRBD2 TRBV7-8 16 CASSLRTSGVGETQYF
TRBJ1-2 TRBD1 TRBV30 15 CAWSAPGTAKYGYTF
TRBJ1-1 TRBD1 TRBV27 17 CASSLFPRQGLNTEAFF
TRBJ2-1 . TRBV5-4 12 CASSPALNEQFF
TRBJ1-3 . TRBV9 17 CASSVGPMLGFANTIYF